The T cell receptor beta chain described here comes from a study of blood T cell repertoires in COVID-19. Study-level information: Both acute and convalescent COVID-19 samples were obtained from the United States, Italy and Spain. From T cells, B-cell-depleted T cells, or PBMCs came the material, which was cDNA or gDNA.

Profiling relied on immunoSEQ multiplex PCR, and the TCRdb table lists in-frame clones only, not all of them. The sample contains 100,000 to 150,000 clones, roughly 80% of which appear only once. The CDR3 extends over 17 amino acids. Germline CDR1 reads SGHTA; CDR2 reads FQGNSA. After removal of 4 bases from V and 2 bases from J, the junction contained 13 bases not matched to a gene. J is TRBJ1-1 and V is TRBV7-2; the match to TRBD1 covers 7 bases. Sequenced sample: peripheral blood. This clonotype was obtained from an elderly woman with acute or convalescent COVID-19. CDR3 coding DNA: TGTGCCAGCAGCTCCCCCTTCATAGACAGGGCTAACACTGAAGCTTTCTTT. Translation: CASSSPFIDRANTEAFF.